This TCR beta chain was captured in a study of T cell clonality in common variable immunodeficiency. Study-wide results and caveats: Common variable immunodeficiency TCR beta sequences reportedly had fewer deletions and N-nucleotide insertions.

Assay used: immunoSEQ multiplex PCR; TCRdb lists only in-frame clones, some missing. The sample offers under 30,000 clones and no singletons, the top ten holding about 9.2%. Germline lookup yields CDR1 SGHVS and CDR2 FNYEAQ. Unmatched junction bases numbered 1, after V lost 5 bases and J lost 5 bases. This CDR3 region has 14 residues. Of note for this clone: Its antigen remains unidentified. Read data end 3 residues before the CDR3 end; the end is taken from the germline J gene.

The chain links TRBV7-6 to TRBJ2-1, with 12 positions matching TRBD2. This receptor was taken from a human donor with common variable immunodeficiency. The sequenced material came from peripheral blood mononuclear cells. This CDR3 is CASSRLAGDNEQFF. Incomplete CDR3 DNA: TGTGCCAGCAGCCGACTAGCGGGAGACAATGAG.